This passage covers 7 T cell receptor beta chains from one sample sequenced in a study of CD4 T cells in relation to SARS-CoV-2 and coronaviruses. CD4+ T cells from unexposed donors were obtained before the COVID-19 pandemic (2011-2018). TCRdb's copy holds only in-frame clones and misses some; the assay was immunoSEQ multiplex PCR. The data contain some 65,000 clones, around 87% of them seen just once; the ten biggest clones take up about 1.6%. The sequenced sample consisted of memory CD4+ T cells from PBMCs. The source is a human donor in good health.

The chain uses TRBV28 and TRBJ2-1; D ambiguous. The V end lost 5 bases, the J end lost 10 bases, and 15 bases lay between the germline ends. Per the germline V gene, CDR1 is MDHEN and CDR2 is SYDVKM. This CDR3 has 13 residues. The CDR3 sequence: CASSPPVGREQFF. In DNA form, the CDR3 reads TGTGCCAGCAGTCCTCCGGTGGGCAGAGAGCAGTTCTTC.

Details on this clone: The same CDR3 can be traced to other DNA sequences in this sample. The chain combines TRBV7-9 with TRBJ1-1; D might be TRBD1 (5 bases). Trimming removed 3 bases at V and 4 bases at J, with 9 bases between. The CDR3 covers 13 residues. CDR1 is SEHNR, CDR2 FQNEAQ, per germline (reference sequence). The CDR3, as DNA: TGTGCCAGCAGCTTGGGTGGGGGCACTGAAGCTTTCTTT. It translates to CASSLGGGTEAFF.

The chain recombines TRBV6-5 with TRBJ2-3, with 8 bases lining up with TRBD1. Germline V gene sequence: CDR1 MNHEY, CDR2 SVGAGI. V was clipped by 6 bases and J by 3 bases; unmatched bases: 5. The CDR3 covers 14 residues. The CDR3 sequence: CASSRRQGTDTQYF. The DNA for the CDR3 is TGTGCCAGCAGCCGACGACAGGGGACAGATACGCAGTATTTT.

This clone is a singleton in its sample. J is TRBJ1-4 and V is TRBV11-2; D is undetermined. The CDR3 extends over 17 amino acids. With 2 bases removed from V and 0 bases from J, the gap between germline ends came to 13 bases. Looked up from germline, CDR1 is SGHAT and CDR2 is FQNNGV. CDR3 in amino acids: CASSLRSRKPTNEKLFF. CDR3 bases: TGTGCCAGCAGCTTACGCTCCAGGAAGCCAACTAATGAAAAACTGTTTTTT.

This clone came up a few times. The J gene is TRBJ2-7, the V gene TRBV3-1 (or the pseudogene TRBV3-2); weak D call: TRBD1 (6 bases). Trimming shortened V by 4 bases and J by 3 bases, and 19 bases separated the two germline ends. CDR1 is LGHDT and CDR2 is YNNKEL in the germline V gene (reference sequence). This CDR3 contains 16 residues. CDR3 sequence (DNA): TGTGCCAGCAGCCGGACAGTTTCGACTGTCCGCTACGAGCAGTACTTC. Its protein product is CASSRTVSTVRYEQYF.

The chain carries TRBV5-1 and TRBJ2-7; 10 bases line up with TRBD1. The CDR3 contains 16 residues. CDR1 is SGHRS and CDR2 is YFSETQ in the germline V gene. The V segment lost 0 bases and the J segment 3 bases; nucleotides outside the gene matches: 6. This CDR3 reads CASSLGGTGAGYEQYF. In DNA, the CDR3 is TGCGCCAGCAGCTTGGGGGGGACAGGGGCGGGCTACGAGCAGTACTTC.

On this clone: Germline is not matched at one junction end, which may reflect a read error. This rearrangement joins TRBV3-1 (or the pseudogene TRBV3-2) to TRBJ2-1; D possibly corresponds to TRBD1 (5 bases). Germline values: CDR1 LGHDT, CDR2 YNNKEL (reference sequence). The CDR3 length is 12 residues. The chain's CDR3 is CASSQLDNGQFF. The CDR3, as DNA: TGTGCCAGCAGCCAATTGGACAATGGGCAGTTCTTC.